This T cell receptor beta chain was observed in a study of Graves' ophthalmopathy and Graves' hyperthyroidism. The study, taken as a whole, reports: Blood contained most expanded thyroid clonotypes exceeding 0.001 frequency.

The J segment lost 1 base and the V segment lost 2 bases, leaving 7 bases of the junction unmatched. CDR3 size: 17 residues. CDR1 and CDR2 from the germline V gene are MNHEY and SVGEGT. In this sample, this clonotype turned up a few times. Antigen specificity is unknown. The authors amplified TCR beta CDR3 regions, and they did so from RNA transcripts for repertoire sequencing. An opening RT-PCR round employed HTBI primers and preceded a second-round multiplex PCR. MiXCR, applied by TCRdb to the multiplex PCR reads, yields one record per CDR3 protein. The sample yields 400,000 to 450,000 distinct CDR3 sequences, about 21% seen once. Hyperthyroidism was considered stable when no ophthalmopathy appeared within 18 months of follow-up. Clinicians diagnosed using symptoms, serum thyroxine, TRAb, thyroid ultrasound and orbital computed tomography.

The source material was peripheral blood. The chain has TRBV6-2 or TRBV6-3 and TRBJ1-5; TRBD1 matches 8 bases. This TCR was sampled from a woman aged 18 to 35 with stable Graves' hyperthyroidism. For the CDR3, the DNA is TGTGCCAGCAGTTACGACAGGGGCAAGCGCAGCAATCAGCCCCAGCATTTT. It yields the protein CASSYDRGKRSNQPQHF.